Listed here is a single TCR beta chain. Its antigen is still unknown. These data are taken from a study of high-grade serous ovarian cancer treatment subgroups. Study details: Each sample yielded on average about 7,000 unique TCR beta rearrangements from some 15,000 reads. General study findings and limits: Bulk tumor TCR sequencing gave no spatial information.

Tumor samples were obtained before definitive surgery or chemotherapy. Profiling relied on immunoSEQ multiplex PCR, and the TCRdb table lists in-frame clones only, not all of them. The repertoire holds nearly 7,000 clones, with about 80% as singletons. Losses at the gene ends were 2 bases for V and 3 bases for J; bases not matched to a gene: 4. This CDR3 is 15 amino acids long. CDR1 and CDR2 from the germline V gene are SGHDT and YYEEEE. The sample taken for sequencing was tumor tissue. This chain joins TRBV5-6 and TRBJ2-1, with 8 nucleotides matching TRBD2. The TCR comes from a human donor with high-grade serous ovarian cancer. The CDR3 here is CASSFSGVYYNEQFF. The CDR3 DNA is TGTGCCAGCAGCTTTAGCGGGGTCTACTACAATGAGCAGTTCTTC. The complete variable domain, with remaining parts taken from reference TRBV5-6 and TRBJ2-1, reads DAGVTQSPTHLIKTRGQQVTLRCSPKSGHDTVSWYQQALGQGPQFIFQYYEEEERQRGNFPDRFSGHQFPNYSSELNVNALLLGDSALYLCASSFSGVYYNEQFFGPGTRLTVL.